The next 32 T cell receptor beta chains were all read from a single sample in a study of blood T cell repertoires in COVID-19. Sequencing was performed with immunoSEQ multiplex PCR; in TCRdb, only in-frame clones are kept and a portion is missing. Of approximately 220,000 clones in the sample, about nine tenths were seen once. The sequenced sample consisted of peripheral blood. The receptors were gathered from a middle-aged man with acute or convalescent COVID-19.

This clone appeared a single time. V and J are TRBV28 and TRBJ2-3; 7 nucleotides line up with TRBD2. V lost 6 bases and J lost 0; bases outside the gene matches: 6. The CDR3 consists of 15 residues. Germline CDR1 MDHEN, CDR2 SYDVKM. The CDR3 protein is CASSPGGLSTDTQYF. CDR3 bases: TGTGCCAGCAGCCCGGGAGGACTCAGCACAGATACGCAGTATTTT.

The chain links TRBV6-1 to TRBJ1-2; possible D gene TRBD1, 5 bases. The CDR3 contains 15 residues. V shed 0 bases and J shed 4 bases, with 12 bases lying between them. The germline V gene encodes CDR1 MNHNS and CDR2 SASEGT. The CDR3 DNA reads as TGTGCCAGCAGTGAAGCCCTGGTAGGGGCCTATGGCTACACCTTC. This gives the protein CASSEALVGAYGYTF.

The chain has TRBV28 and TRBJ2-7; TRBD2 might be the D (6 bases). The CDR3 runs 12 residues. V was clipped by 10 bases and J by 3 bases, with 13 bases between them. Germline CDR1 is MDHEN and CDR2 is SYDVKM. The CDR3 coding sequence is TGTGCCATCCGCGGGAACGACTACGAGCAGTACTTC. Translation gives CAIRGNDYEQYF.

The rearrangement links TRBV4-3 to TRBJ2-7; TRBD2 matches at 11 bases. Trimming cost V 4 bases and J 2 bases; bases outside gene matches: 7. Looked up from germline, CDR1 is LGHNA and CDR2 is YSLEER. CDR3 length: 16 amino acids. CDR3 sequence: CASSPSTSGRPYEQYF. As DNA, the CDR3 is TGCGCCAGCAGCCCCTCTACTAGCGGGAGACCCTACGAGCAGTACTTC.

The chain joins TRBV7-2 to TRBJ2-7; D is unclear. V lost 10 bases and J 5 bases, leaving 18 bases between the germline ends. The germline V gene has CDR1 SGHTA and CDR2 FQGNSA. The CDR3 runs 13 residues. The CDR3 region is CAISISLKDEQYF. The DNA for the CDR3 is TGTGCCATAAGCATCTCCCTTAAAGACGAGCAGTACTTC.

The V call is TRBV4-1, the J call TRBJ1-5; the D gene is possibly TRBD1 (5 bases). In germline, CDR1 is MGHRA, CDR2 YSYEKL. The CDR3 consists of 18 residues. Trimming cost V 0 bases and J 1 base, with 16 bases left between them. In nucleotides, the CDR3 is TGCGCCAGCAGCCAAGATGGGGCCCCCAAGGGGAGCAATCAGCCCCAGCATTTT. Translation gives CASSQDGAPKGSNQPQHF.

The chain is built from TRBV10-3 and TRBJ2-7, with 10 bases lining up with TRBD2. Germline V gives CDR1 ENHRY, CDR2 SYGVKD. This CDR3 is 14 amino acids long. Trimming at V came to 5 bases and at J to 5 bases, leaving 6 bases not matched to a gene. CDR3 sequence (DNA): TGTGCCATCAGTCTAGCGGGAGAAGTCCACGAGCAGTACTTC. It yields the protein CAISLAGEVHEQYF.

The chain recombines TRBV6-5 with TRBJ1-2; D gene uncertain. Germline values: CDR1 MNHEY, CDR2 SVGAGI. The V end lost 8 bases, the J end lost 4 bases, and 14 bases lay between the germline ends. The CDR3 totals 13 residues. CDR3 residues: CASALLARYGYTF. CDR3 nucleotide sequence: TGTGCCAGCGCCCTTTTAGCCCGCTATGGCTACACCTTC.

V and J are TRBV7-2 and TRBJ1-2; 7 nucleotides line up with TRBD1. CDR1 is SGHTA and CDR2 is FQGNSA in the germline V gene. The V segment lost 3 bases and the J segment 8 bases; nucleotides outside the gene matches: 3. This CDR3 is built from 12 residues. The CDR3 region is CASSLTGYGYTF. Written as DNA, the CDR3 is TGTGCCAGCAGCTTGACAGGGTACGGCTACACCTTC.

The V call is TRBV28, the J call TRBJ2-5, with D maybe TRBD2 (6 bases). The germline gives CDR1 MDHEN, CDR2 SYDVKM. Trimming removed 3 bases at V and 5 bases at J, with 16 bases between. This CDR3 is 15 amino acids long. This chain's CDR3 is CASSLSKAGGETQYF. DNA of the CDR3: TGTGCCAGCAGTTTGTCGAAGGCCGGAGGGGAGACCCAGTACTTC.

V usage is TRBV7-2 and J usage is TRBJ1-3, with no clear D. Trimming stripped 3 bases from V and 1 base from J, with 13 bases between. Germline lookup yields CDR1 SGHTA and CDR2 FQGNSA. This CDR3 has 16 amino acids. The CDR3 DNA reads TGTGCCAGCAGCTTTTCTCGGGTTAAATCTGGAAACACCATATATTTT. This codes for CASSFSRVKSGNTIYF. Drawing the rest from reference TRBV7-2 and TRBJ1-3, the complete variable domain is GAGVSQSPSNKVTEKGKDVELRCDPISGHTALYWYRQSLGQGLEFLIYFQGNSAPDKSGLPSDRFSAERTGGSVSTLTIQRTQQEDSAVYLCASSFSRVKSGNTIYFGEGSWLTVV.

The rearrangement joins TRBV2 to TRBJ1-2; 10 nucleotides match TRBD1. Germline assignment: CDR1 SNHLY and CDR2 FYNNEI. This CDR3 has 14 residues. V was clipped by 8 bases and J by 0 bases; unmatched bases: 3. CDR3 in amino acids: CASGDRGANYGYTF. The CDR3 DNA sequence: TGTGCCAGCGGGGACAGGGGAGCTAACTATGGCTACACCTTC.

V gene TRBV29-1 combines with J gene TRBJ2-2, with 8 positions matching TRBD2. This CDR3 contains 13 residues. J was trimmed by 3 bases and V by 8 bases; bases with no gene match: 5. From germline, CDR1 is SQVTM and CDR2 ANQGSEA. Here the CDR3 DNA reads TGCAGCACCCCGCGGGGGGACACCGGGGAGCTGTTTTTT. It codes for CSTPRGDTGELFF.

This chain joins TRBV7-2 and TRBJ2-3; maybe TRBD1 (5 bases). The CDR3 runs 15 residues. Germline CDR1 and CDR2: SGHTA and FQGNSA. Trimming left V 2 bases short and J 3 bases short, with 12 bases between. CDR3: CASSLLAGLTDTQYF. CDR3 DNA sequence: TGTGCCAGCAGCTTACTTGCAGGGTTGACAGATACGCAGTATTTT.

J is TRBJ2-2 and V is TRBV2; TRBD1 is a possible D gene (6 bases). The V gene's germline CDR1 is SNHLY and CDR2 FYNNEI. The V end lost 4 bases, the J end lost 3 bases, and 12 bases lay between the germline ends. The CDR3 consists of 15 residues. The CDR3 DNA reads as TGTGCCAGCAGTGCCGAGGACAGATACACCGGGGAGCTGTTTTTT. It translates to CASSAEDRYTGELFF.

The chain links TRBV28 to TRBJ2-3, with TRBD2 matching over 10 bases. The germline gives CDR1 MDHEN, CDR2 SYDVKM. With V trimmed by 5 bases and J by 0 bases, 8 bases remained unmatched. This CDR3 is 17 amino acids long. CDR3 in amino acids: CASSPEGLAVSTDTQYF. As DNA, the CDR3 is TGTGCCAGCAGTCCAGAAGGACTAGCGGTCAGCACAGATACGCAGTATTTT.

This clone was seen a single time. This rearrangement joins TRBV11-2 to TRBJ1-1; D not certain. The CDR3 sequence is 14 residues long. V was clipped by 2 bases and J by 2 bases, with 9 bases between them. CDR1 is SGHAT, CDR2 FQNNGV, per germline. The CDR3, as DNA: TGTGCCAGCAGCTTAATTCTAAGAAACACTGAAGCTTTCTTT. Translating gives CASSLILRNTEAFF.

The CDR3 spells CASSLGDPGNQRGFF. The CDR3 region has the DNA TGTGCCAGCAGCTTAGGGGATCCGGGCAACCAAAGGGGGTTCTTC. The chain recombines TRBV7-2 with TRBJ2-1; tentative D call: TRBD1 (5 bases). The CDR3 is 15 residues long. Trimming stripped 1 base from V and 15 bases from J, with 22 bases between. Looked up from germline, CDR1 is SGHTA and CDR2 is FQGNSA.

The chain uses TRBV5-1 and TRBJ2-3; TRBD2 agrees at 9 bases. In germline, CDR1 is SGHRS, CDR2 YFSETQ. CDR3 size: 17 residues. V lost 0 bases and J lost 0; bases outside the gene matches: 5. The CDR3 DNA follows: TGCGCCAGCAGCTTGGTTAGCGGGGGCCTTAGCACAGATACGCAGTATTTT. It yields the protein CASSLVSGGLSTDTQYF.

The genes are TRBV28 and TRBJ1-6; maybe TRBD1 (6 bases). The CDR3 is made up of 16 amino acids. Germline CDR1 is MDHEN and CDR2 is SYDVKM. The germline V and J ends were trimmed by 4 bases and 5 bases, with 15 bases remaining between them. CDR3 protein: CASSSIQGLDNSPLHF. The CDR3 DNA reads TGTGCCAGCAGTTCAATCCAGGGGTTGGATAATTCACCCCTCCACTTT.

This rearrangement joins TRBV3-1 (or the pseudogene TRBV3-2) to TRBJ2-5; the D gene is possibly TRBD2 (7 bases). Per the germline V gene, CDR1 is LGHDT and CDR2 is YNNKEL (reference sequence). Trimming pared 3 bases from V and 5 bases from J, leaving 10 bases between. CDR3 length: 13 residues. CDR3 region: CASSHRGGETQYF. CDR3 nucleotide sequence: TGTGCCAGCAGCCACAGGGGAGGGGAGACCCAGTACTTC.

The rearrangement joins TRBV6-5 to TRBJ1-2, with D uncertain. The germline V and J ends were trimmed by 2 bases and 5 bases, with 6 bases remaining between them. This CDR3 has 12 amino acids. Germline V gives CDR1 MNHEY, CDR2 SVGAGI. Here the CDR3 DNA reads TGTGCCAGCAGTTACGGCCCTTATGGCTACACCTTC. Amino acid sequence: CASSYGPYGYTF.

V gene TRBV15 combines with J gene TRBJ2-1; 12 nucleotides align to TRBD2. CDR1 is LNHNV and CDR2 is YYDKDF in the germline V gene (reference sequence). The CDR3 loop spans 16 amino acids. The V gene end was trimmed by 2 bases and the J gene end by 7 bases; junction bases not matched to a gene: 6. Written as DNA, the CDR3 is TGTGCCACCAGCAGAAGTGGACTAGCGGGGTGGAATGAGCAGTTCTTC. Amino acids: CATSRSGLAGWNEQFF.

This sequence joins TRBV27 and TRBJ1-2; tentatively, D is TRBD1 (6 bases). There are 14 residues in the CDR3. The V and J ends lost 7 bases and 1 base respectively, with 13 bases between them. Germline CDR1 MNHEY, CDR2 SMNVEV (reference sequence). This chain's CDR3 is CASNTGGRNYGYTF. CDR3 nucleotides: TGTGCCAGCAATACTGGGGGCCGTAACTATGGCTACACCTTC.

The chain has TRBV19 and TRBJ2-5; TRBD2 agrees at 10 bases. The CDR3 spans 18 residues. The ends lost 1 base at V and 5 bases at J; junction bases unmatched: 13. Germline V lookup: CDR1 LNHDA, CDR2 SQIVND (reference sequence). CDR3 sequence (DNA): TGTGCCAGTAGTATAGCCCACCTGGGAGCGGGGGGGCGTGAGACCCAGTACTTC. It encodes CASSIAHLGAGGRETQYF.

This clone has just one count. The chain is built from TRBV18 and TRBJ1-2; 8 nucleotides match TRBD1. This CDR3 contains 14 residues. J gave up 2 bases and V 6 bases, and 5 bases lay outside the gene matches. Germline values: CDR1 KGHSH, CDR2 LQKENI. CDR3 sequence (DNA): TGTGCCAGCTCCGGACAGGGTACGAACTATGGCTACACCTTC. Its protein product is CASSGQGTNYGYTF.

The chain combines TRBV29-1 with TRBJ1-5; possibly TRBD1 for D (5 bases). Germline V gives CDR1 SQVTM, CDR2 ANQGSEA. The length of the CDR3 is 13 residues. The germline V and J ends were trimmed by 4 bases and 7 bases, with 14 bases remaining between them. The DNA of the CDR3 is TGCAGCGTTGGGGGGGGGTCTGGCCAGCCCCAGCATTTT. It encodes CSVGGGSGQPQHF. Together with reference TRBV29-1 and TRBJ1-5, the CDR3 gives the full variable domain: SAVISQKPSRDICQRGTSLTIQCQVDSQVTMMFWYRQQPGQSLTLIATANQGSEATYESGFVIDKFPISRPNLTFSTLTVSNMSPEDSSIYLCSVGGGSGQPQHFGDGTRLSIL.

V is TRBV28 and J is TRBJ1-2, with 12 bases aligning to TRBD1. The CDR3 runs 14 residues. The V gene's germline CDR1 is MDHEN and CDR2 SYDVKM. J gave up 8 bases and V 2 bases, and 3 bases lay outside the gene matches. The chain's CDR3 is CASSLGDRGRGYTF. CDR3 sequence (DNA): TGTGCCAGCAGTTTAGGGGACAGGGGGCGCGGCTACACCTTC.

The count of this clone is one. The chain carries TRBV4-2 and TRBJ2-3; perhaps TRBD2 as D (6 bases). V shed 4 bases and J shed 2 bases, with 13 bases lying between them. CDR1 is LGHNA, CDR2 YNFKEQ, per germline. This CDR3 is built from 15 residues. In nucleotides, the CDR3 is TGTGCCAGCAGCCCGCGACTAGAAATCACAGATACGCAGTATTTT. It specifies CASSPRLEITDTQYF.

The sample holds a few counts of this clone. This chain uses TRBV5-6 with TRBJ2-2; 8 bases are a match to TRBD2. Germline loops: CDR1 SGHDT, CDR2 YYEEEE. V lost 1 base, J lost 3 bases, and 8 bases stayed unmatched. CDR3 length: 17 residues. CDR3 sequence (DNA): TGTGCCAGCAGCTTGAGGCGGGGGGAGGCGTACACCGGGGAGCTGTTTTTT. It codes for CASSLRRGEAYTGELFF.

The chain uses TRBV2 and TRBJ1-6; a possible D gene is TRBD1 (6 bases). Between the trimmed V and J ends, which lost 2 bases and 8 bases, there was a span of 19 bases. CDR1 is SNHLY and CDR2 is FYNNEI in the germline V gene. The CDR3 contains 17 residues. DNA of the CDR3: TGTGCCAGCAGTGAAACCCTCGGACAGAAGCTAGATTCACCCCTCCACTTT. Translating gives CASSETLGQKLDSPLHF.

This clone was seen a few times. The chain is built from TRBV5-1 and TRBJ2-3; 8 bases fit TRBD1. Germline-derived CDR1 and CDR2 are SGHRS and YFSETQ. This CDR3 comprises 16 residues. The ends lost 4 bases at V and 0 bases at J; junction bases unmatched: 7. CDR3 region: CASSEKTGASTDTQYF. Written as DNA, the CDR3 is TGCGCCAGCAGCGAAAAGACAGGGGCTAGCACAGATACGCAGTATTTT.